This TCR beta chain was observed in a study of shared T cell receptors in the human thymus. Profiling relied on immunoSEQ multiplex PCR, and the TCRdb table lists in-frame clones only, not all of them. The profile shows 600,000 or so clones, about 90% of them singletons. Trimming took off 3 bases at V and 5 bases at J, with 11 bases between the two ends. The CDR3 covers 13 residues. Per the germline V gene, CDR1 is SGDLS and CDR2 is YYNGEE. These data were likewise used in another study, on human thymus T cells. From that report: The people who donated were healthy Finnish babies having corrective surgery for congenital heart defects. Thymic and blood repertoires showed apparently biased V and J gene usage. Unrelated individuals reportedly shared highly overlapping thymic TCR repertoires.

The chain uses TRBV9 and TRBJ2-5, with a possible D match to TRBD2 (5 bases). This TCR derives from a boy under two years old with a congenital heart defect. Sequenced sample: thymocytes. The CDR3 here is CASSAKGAETQYF. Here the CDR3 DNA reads TGTGCCAGCAGCGCGAAGGGAGCCGAGACCCAGTACTTC.